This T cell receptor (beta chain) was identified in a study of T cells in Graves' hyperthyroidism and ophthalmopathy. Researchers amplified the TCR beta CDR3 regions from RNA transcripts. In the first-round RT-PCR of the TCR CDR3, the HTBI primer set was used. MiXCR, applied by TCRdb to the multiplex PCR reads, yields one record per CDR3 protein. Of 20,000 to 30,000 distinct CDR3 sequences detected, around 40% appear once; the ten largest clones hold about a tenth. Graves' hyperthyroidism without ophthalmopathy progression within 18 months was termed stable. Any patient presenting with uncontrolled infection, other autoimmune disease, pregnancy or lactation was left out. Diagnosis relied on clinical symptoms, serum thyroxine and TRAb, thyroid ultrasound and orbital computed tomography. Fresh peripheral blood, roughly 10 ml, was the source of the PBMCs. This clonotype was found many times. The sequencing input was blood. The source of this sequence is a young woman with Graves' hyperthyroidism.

The CDR3 spells CASSLGNRKNPAGELFF. CDR3 coding DNA: TGTGCCAGCAGCTTAGGTAACAGGAAGAACCCAGCCGGGGAGCTGTTTTTT. The rearrangement joins TRBV11-1 to TRBJ2-2, with D tentatively TRBD1 (5 bases). CDR3 length: 17 residues. Per the germline V gene, CDR1 is SGHAT and CDR2 is FQDESV (reference sequence). The V end was cut by 1 base, the J end by 6 bases, with 18 bases between.